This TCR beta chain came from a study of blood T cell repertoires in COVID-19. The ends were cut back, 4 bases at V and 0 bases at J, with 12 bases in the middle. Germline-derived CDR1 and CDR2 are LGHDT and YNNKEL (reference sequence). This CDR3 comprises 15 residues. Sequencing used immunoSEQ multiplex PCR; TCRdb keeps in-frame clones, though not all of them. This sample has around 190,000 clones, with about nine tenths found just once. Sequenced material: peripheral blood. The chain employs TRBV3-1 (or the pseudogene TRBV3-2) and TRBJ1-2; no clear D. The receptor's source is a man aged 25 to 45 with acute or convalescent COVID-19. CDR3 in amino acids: CASSRRSGSNYGYTF. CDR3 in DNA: TGTGCCAGCAGCCGACGTTCCGGGTCTAACTATGGCTACACCTTC.